This entry lists 17 T cell receptor beta chains sequenced from one sample in a study of OX40 agonist ivuxolimab in advanced cancers. Assay: immunoSEQ multiplex PCR; the TCRdb copy retains only in-frame clones and omits some. The sample shows about 43,000 clones, approximately 86% of them seen only once. Material: CD4+ or CD8+ T cells sorted from blood, obtained in a trial of the OX40 agonist ivuxolimab. All receptors derive from an adult with an advanced solid tumor such as melanoma, head and neck, liver or kidney cancer.

CDR3 DNA: TGTGCCAGCAGACTCGGGACTAGCGGATTCAATGAGCAGTTCTTC. This gives the protein CASRLGTSGFNEQFF. The rearrangement links TRBV11-3 to TRBJ2-1, with 11 bases aligning to TRBD2. Looked up from germline, CDR1 is SGHNT and CDR2 is YENEEA. V lost 6 bases to trimming and J lost 6 bases; unmatched junction nucleotides: 7. The CDR3 has 15 amino acids.

Only a few counts were recorded for this clone. V usage is TRBV6-1 and J usage is TRBJ1-2; the D is unclear. From germline, CDR1 is MNHNS and CDR2 SASEGT. The ends were cut back, 11 bases at V and 5 bases at J, with 24 bases in the middle. The CDR3 consists of 15 residues. The CDR3 DNA reads as TGTGCCGCGAAGGCCGCTATGACACCGAATTATGGCTACACCTTC. Translating gives CAAKAAMTPNYGYTF.

The table lists this clone with a count of one. V is TRBV11-2 and J is TRBJ2-5; 8 bases agree with TRBD1. The end of the DNA is better explained by TRBJ2-7, so the J call may be wrong. The CDR3 runs to 13 residues. Per the germline V gene, CDR1 is SGHAT and CDR2 is FQNNGV. The CDR3 protein is CASSAGQAHEQYF. CDR3 in DNA: TGTGCCAGCAGCGCGGGACAGGCTCACGAGCAGTACTTC.

The V call is TRBV11-3, the J call TRBJ2-1, with 8 bases lining up with TRBD1. V lost 1 base and J lost 5; bases outside the gene matches: 1. This CDR3 spans 14 amino acids. The germline CDR1 and CDR2 sequences are SGHNT and YENEEA. The CDR3 DNA reads TGTGCCAGCAGCTTAGGACAGGGGCACAATGAGCAGTTCTTC. This encodes CASSLGQGHNEQFF.

By sample share, this clone is medium-sized (0.01 to 0.1%). This chain links TRBV6-5 with TRBJ2-3; 8 bases agree with TRBD2. In germline, CDR1 is MNHEY, CDR2 SVGAGI. The CDR3 is 15 amino acids. With V trimmed by 2 bases and J by 3 bases, 4 bases remained unmatched. CDR3 DNA: TGTGCCAGCAGTTACGTGGTAGCGGGGACAGATACGCAGTATTTT. Protein product: CASSYVVAGTDTQYF.

The chain is built from TRBV5-4 and TRBJ1-5, with no clear D. Germline-derived CDR1 and CDR2 are SGHNT and YYREEE (reference sequence). V shed 4 bases and J shed 6 bases, with 11 bases lying between them. CDR3 length equals 13 residues. The chain's CDR3 is CASSQDGSQPQHF. The CDR3 bases are TGTGCCAGCAGCCAAGATGGTAGTCAGCCCCAGCATTTT.

As to this clone: Other DNA sequences in this specimen translate into the identical CDR3. The rearrangement uses TRBV2 and TRBJ1-1; D remains unclear. Germline assignment: CDR1 SNHLY and CDR2 FYNNEI. The CDR3 runs to 12 residues. With 1 base removed from V and 1 base from J, the gap between germline ends came to 1 base. Written as DNA, the CDR3 is TGTGCCAGCAGTGAAGGGAACACTGAAGCTTTCTTT. This gives the protein CASSEGNTEAFF.

This CDR3 is CASSIPDRADYGYTF. CDR3 sequence (DNA): TGTGCCAGCAGCATTCCAGACAGGGCCGACTATGGCTACACCTTC. This chain connects TRBV21-1 to TRBJ1-2; the DNA was not compared with TRBD1, the D call given in the table. TRBV21-1 constitutes a pseudogene. This CDR3 is built from 15 residues.

This chain joins TRBV4-2 and TRBJ2-5; TRBD2 aligns across 11 bases. Germline CDR1 is LGHNA and CDR2 is YNFKEQ. After removal of 1 base from V and 1 base from J, the junction contained 11 bases not matched to a gene. This CDR3 spans 19 amino acids. The CDR3 DNA reads as TGTGCCAGCAGCCAAGGCCCCTCGCGCACTAGCGGGGGCCAAGAGACCCAGTACTTC. It encodes CASSQGPSRTSGGQETQYF.

The genes are TRBV2 and TRBJ1-5; TRBD1 agrees at 9 bases. Per the germline V gene, CDR1 is SNHLY and CDR2 is FYNNEI. The CDR3 runs 15 residues. V gave up 1 base and J gave up 2 bases; unmatched junction bases: 0. CDR3 in amino acids: CASSEGTGGNQPQHF. DNA of the CDR3: TGTGCCAGCAGTGAAGGGACAGGGGGCAATCAGCCCCAGCATTTT.

A word on this clone: Other DNA sequences in the sample encode the same CDR3. The chain links TRBV4-1 to TRBJ2-7, with D maybe TRBD1 (5 bases). Germline V gene lookup returns CDR1 MGHRA and CDR2 YSYEKL. Trimming stripped 4 bases from V and 2 bases from J, with 9 bases between. This CDR3 has 13 amino acids. CDR3 nucleotides: TGCGCCAGCAGCCTTGACAGACCCTACGAGCAGTACTTC. This codes for CASSLDRPYEQYF.

J is TRBJ1-4 and V is TRBV18; D gene unclear. The CDR3 sequence is 13 residues long. The V gene's germline CDR1 is KGHSH and CDR2 LQKENI. V gave up 2 bases and J gave up 7 bases, with 8 bases separating them. CDR3 loop: CASSPGLSEKLFF. CDR3 coding DNA: TGTGCCAGCTCACCAGGGCTGAGTGAAAAACTGTTTTTT.

The chain links TRBV2 to TRBJ2-7; 7 bases align to TRBD2. V was pared by 7 bases and J by 7 bases, with 13 bases of the junction left unmatched. CDR3 size: 14 residues. CDR1 SNHLY and CDR2 FYNNEI come from the germline V gene. CDR3 bases: TGTGCCAGCATTGGGCCCATATGGGGAGGGGAGCAGTACTTC. This encodes CASIGPIWGGEQYF.

CDR3 coding DNA: TGTGCCAGCAGCCGGGACAGGACTACAGATACGCAGTATTTT. This gives the protein CASSRDRTTDTQYF. This sequence joins TRBV7-2 and TRBJ2-3, with 8 bases that match TRBD1. This CDR3 has 14 amino acids. Germline CDR1 is SGHTA and CDR2 is FQGNSA. Trimming cost V 5 bases and J 3 bases; bases outside gene matches: 4. Using reference TRBV7-2 and TRBJ2-3 for the parts outside the CDR3, the full variable domain is GAGVSQSPSNKVTEKGKDVELRCDPISGHTALYWYRQSLGQGLEFLIYFQGNSAPDKSGLPSDRFSAERTGGSVSTLTIQRTQQEDSAVYLCASSRDRTTDTQYFGPGTRLTVL.

V usage is TRBV6-6 and J usage is TRBJ2-1; D not certain. V was pared by 5 bases and J by 2 bases, with 13 bases between. Germline-derived CDR1 and CDR2 are MNHNY and SVGAGI (reference sequence). The CDR3 spans 15 residues. CDR3 bases: TGTGCCAGCAGTGGCTACACAGACGCCTACAATGAGCAGTTCTTC. Protein sequence: CASSGYTDAYNEQFF.

The V gene is TRBV28, the J gene TRBJ2-1; TRBD2 matches at 12 bases. With V trimmed by 8 bases and J by 4 bases, 3 bases remained unmatched. Germline V CDR1 and CDR2: MDHEN, SYDVKM. The CDR3 is 14 residues long. The CDR3 DNA sequence: TGTGCCAGCCTAGCGGGAGGGGTTTACAATGAGCAGTTCTTC. Protein: CASLAGGVYNEQFF.

The genes are TRBV7-9 and TRBJ2-5, with D maybe TRBD1 (6 bases). Germline CDR1 is SEHNR and CDR2 is FQNEAQ (reference sequence). The CDR3 is made up of 16 amino acids. V lost 1 base, J lost 2 bases, and 14 bases lay in between. Here the CDR3 reads CASSLVGGGPQETQYF. The CDR3 bases are TGTGCCAGCAGCTTAGTGGGTGGGGGCCCACAAGAGACCCAGTACTTC.